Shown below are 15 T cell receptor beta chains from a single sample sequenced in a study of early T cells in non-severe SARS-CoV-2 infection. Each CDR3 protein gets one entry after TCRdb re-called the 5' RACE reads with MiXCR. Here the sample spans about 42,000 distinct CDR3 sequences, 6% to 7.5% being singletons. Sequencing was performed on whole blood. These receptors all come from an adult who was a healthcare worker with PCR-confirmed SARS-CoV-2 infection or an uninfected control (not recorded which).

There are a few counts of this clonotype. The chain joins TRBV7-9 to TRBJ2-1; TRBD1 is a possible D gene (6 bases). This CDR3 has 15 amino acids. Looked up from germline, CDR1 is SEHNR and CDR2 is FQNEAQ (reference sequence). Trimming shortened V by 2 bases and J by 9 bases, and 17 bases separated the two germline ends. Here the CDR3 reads CASSLMALQGGEQFF. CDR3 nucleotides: TGTGCCAGCAGCTTAATGGCGCTACAGGGCGGTGAGCAGTTCTTC.

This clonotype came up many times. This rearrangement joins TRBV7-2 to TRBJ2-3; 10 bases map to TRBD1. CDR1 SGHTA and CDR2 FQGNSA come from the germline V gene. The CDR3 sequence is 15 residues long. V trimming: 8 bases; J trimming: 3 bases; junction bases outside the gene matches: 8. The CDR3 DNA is TGTGCCAGCTCCCGGGACAGGGGAAAGACAGATACGCAGTATTTT. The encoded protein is CASSRDRGKTDTQYF.

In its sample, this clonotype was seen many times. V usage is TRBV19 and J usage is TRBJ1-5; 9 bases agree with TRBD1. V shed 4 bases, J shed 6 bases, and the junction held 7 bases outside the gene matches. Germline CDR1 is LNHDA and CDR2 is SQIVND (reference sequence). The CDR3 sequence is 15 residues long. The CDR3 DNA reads TGTGCCAGTAGTACCCCGGGACAGGGAACTCAGCCCCAGCATTTT. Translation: CASSTPGQGTQPQHF. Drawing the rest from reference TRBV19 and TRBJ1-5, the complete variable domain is DGGITQSPKYLFRKEGQNVTLSCEQNLNHDAMYWYRQDPGQGLRLIYYSQIVNDFQKGDIAEGYSVSREKKESFPLTVTSAQKNPTAFYLCASSTPGQGTQPQHFGDGTRLSIL.

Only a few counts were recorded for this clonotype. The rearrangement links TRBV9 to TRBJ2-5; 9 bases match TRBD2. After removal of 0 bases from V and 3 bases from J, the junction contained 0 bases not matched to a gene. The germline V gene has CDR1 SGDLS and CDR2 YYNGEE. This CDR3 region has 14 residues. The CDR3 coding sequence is TGTGCCAGCAGCGTAGGACTAGCGGAAGAGACCCAGTACTTC. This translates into CASSVGLAEETQYF.

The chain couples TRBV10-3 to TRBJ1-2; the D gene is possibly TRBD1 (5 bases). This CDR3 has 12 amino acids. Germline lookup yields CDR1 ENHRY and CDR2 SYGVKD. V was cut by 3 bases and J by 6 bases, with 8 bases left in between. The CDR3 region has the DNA TGTGCCATCAGTGACGCGGGGGATGGCTACACCTTC. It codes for CAISDAGDGYTF.

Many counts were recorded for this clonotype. CDR3 protein: CASSWDSYEQYF. CDR3 sequence (DNA): TGTGCCAGCAGTTGGGACTCCTACGAGCAGTACTTC. This chain uses TRBV2 with TRBJ2-7; no clear D gene. With 5 bases removed from V and 0 bases from J, the gap between germline ends came to 5 bases. Germline V gives CDR1 SNHLY, CDR2 FYNNEI. CDR3 length: 12 amino acids.

For the CDR3, the DNA is TGTGCCAGCAGCGCTGGACAGGTGAACACTGAAGCTTTCTTT. The encoded protein is CASSAGQVNTEAFF. This chain links TRBV3-1 with TRBJ1-1; 7 bases agree with TRBD1. From germline, CDR1 is LGHDT and CDR2 YNNKEL (reference sequence). The CDR3 loop spans 14 amino acids. Germline trimming cut 5 bases from V and 0 bases from J; bases unmatched to any gene: 3.

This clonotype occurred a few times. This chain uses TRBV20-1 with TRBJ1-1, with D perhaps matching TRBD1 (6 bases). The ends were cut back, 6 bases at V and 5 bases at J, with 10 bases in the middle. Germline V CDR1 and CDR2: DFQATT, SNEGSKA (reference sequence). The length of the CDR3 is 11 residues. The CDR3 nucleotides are TGCAGTGCAAACAGGGTAACTGAAGCTTTCTTT. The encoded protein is CSANRVTEAFF.

CDR3 DNA sequence: TGTGCCAGCAGAATTACAGGGGTAAATGGAAACACCATATATTTT. The encoded protein is CASRITGVNGNTIYF. The V call is TRBV11-2, the J call TRBJ1-3, with 7 nucleotides matching TRBD1. Germline V gives CDR1 SGHAT, CDR2 FQNNGV. Unmatched junction bases numbered 8, after V lost 6 bases and J lost 3 bases. This CDR3 has 15 amino acids.

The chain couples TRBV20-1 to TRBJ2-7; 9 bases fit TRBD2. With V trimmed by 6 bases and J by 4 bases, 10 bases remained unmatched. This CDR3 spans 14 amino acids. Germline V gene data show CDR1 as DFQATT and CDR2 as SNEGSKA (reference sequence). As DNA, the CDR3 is TGCAGTGCAAAAAGGACTAGCGATGTTTACGAGCAGTACTTC. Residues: CSAKRTSDVYEQYF.

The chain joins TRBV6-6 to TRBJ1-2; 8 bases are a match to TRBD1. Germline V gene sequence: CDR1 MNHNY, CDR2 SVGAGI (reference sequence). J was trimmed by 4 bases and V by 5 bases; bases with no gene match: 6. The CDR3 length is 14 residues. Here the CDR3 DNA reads TGTGCCAGCAGTCAAGGGACAGGCTCCTATGGCTACACCTTC. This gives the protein CASSQGTGSYGYTF.

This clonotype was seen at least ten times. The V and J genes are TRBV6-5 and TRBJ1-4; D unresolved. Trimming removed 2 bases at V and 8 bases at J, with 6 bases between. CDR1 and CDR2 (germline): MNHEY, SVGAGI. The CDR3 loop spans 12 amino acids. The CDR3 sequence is CASSYVGEKLFF. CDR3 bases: TGTGCCAGCAGTTACGTGGGGGAAAAACTGTTTTTT.

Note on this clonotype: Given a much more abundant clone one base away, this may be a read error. This CDR3 reads CASSQDVRGGEQYF. Written as DNA, the CDR3 is TGCGCCAGCAGCCAAGATGTCAGGGGAGGCGAGCAGTACTTC. The chain couples TRBV4-3 to TRBJ2-7, with D perhaps assigned TRBD1 or TRBD2 (6 bases each). CDR1 is LGHNA, CDR2 YSLEER, per germline. V was clipped by 0 bases and J by 6 bases, with 12 bases between them. This CDR3 is 14 amino acids long.

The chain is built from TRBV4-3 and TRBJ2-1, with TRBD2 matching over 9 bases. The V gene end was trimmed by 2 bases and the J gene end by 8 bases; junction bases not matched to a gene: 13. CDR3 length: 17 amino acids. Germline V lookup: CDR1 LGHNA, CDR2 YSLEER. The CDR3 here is CASSQTPSGVAFDEQFF. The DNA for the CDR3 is TGCGCCAGCAGCCAAACCCCTAGCGGGGTAGCATTTGATGAGCAGTTCTTC.

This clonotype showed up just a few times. The CDR3 sequence: CASSRGTGDQPQHF. The CDR3 DNA follows: TGTGCCAGCAGCCGAGGGACAGGCGATCAGCCCCAGCATTTT. The rearrangement links TRBV3-1 to TRBJ1-5; 8 bases are a match to TRBD1. The germline V gene encodes CDR1 LGHDT and CDR2 YNNKEL (reference sequence). The V and J ends lost 4 bases and 5 bases, in that order; junction bases with no gene match: 4. The length of the CDR3 is 14 residues.